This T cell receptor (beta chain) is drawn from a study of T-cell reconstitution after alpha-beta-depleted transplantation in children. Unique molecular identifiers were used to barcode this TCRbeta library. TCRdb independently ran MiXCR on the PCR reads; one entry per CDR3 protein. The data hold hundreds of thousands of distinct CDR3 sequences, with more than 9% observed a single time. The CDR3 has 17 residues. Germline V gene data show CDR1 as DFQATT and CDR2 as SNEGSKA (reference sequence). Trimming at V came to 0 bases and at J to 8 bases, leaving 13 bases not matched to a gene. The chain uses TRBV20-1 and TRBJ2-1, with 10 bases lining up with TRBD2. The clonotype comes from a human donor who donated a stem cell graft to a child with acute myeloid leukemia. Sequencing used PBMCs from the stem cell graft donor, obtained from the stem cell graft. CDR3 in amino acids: CSARDPRTSGPNDEQFF. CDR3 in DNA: TGCAGTGCTAGAGACCCCAGGACTAGCGGCCCTAACGATGAGCAGTTCTTC.